This TCR beta chain is from a study of vaccination and CD4 T cells after COVID-19 (dated by TCRdb to the early 2020s). Turning to the overall study: The convalescent cohort comprised six males and four females, including two Hispanic individuals, seven Caucasians, two Asians and one multiracial person. For stimulating the cultures, overlapping spike peptide pools were used, derived from SARS-CoV-2 as well as from the common cold coronaviruses HCoV-NL63, HCoV-OC43 and HCoV-229E. At the TCR clonotype level, an earlier paper using these donors assessed memory CD4+ T cell crossreactivity between SARS-CoV-2 and common cold coronavirus spike proteins. Post-vaccine blood samples were obtained a median of approximately 74 days after the second vaccine dose, with a range of roughly 13 to 250 days. In control cultures, a CEFX viral epitope pool was used as positive control, an HIV-1 Nef peptide pool was used as negative control, or no peptide was added. Post-COVID blood samples were collected from convalescent patients a median of around 100 days after diagnosis, with a range of roughly 35 to 170 days. In ten to eleven COVID-19 convalescent patients and several infection-naive healthy vaccine recipients, the spike-specific CD4+ TCR repertoire before mRNA vaccination was compared with the repertoire after mRNA vaccination. Participants got two doses of the Pfizer-BioNTech BNT162b2 vaccine (n=8) or two doses of the Moderna mRNA-1273 vaccine (n=2).

The germline V gene encodes CDR1 DFQATT and CDR2 SNEGSKA (reference sequence). A distance of 9 bases separates the germline ends of V and J, which lose 3 bases and 6 bases respectively. The CDR3 starts with the cysteine, ends with the phenylalanine, and has 12 residues. Left in the record is the CDR3 DNA by itself, 36 bases read in frame from the first base. Interpreted using the paper, the treatment or condition label stands for: roughly 10-day PBMC culture with coronavirus spike peptide pools or control peptides (ViraFEST assay). CD4+ T cells from unexposed donors were collected before the COVID-19 pandemic (2011-2018). The ViraFEST assay was used in the study, in which antigen-specific T cells were expanded with peptide pools and expanded clonotypes were subsequently identified by TCR sequencing. Approximately 2.1 million PBMCs per well were cultured in IMDM with roughly 5.2% human AB serum and roughly 9.3 IU/ml IL-2, plus 10 ug/ml peptide pools. On days 3 and 7, half of the culture medium was replaced with fresh IL-2-containing medium. Once the cells had been in culture for roughly 10 days, the EasySep CD4+ T cell isolation kit was used to isolate CD4+ T cells by negative selection. Unexposed donor CD4+ T cells were tested for reactivity to SARS-CoV-2 S and N and four common cold coronavirus spike pools, as cell number allowed. Ficoll-Paque Plus gradient centrifugation was used to isolate PBMCs from whole blood, and the isolated PBMCs were then either used fresh or cryopreserved at -140C. Culture conditions were generally each tested in triplicate wells. The leukapheresis product for the unexposed donors was obtained through commercial purchase.

Remarks on this clonotype: It has no known antigen specificity. The sample holds no much larger clone one base away, and base qualities are not on file.

Preparation of the library involved PCR. At the Johns Hopkins FTIC core, DNA from the cultured CD4+ T cells underwent TCR sequencing with the Oncomine TCR Beta short-read assay. The QIAamp micro DNA kit was used to extract genomic DNA from the cultured CD4+ T cells. The Oncomine TCR Beta libraries from cultured CD4+ T cells were pooled using unique dual indexes and then sequenced on an Illumina iSeq 100. The authors' pipeline ran thus. Non-productive sequences were filtered out, and CDR3s that did not start with C, did not end with F or W, or were shorter than 7 amino acids were discarded. The MANAFEST web application identified antigen-specific clonotypes by comparing peptide-stimulated wells against reference wells and other culture wells. An FDR below 0.05, an odds ratio above 5, and a productive frequency above 0.1% in at least two of three replicate wells were required for clones to be considered positive. Cross-reactive clonotypes were defined as significantly expanded in both SARS-CoV-2 spike wells and at least one common cold coronavirus spike condition. CDR3 homology was assessed with Levenshtein distances (stringdist) and unrooted phylogenetic trees (ape) in R version 3.6.1. TCRdb reprocessing: public reads trimmed at Q25 with fastp, clones called with MiXCR, in-frame beta chains kept. Entries are consolidated by CDR3 protein sequence, retaining the most common genes and DNA. These V and J calls originate from TCRdb's pipeline instead of the authors' own analysis. Here the sample has under 7,000 distinct CDR3 sequences; around 25% occur a single time. The top ten clonotypes cover less than 20% of the sample.

Findings and caveats that apply to the study as a whole: Of the vaccine-specific clones found in convalescent patients, nearly all (304 of 307) were mono-reactive for SARS-CoV-2 spike instead of being cross-reactive with common cold coronaviruses. The median number of SARS-CoV-2-reactive clonotypes rose from 21 after infection to 38 after vaccination, but the change was not significant. Among convalescent patients, a median about 87% of the SARS-CoV-2-reactive clones seen after vaccination appeared only after vaccination, which suggests priming specific to the vaccine. Relatively few convalescent patients were included in the study, and early timepoints after natural infection were not analyzed.

The specimen was CD4+ T cells from blood, cultured in vitro. The chain uses TRBV20-1 and TRBJ2-1; the D gene is perhaps TRBD2, from 6 matching bases. The TCR sequence derives from a human donor in good health. The CDR3 reads as follows: CSASREINEQFF. The bases are TGCAGTGCTAGCCGGGAGATCAATGAGCAGTTCTTC.